The sequence of this T cell receptor (beta chain) was determined in a study of cytomegalovirus exposure and HLA in healthy donors. In regard to this clone: Its antigen is not identified. One junction end disagrees with the germline gene, perhaps due to a read error.

Germline values: CDR1 SGHVS, CDR2 FQNEAQ. The CDR3 is 20 residues long. Study-wide results and limits: For cytomegalovirus status, the classifier reportedly gave diagnoses with high specificity and sensitivity.

Among the 110 or so subjects of the validation cohort, separate from the approximately 670-subject first cohort, were the donors. Method: immunoSEQ multiplex PCR; TCRdb's copy keeps in-frame clones and lacks some. The sample contains over 150,000 clones, 75% to 90% of which appear only once. This TCR was recovered from a man between 18 and 29 years old in good health and CMV-seropositive. The rearrangement links TRBV7-8 to TRBJ2-2, with 11 bases identical to TRBD2. The sequencing input was PBMCs. The CDR3 coding sequence is TGTGCCAGCAGTTTAGCGCTTGGGACAGGGACTAGCGGGAACACCGGGGAGCTGTTTTTT. Amino acids: CASSLALGTGTSGNTGELFF.